One and the same sample provided the 15 T cell receptor beta chains below, sequenced in a study of CXCR3-negative and CXCR3-positive naive CD8 T cells. These receptors lack a known antigen. The study's findings and limits: Higher TRB CDR3 hydrophobicity marked CXCR3-positive naive cells relative to CXCR3-negative naive cells.

UMI-labeled TRB cDNA libraries were prepared by 5' RACE. Each CDR3 protein gets one entry in TCRdb, which reprocessed the 5' RACE reads and gives no DNA. The sample's table shows about 57,000 distinct CDR3 sequences. Sequencing input: naive CXCR3+ CD8+ T cells from blood. Subset indicated: CD45RO-CCR7+CD27+CD95- naive CD8+ T cells expressing CXCR3 (TNR3+). These receptor sequences come from a human donor in good health. Some clones in this sample may be carry-over from other donors' samples.

The chain carries TRBV7-7 and TRBJ2-7; TCRdb's D gene call, TRBD1, goes unchecked for lack of DNA. CDR1 and CDR2 from the germline V gene are SSHAT and FNYEAQ (reference sequence). The CDR3 loop spans 15 amino acids. The CDR3 sequence: CARSLARGPAYEQYF.

The chain couples TRBV5-1 to TRBJ2-7; TCRdb designates TRBD1, a call that cannot be tested without DNA. Germline V CDR1 and CDR2: SGHRS, YFSETQ. There are 15 residues in the CDR3. CDR3 amino acids: CASSRGQARGYEQYF.

The chain has TRBV7-9 and TRBJ1-2; with no DNA, the TCRdb D assignment of TRBD1 cannot be verified. CDR1 and CDR2 from the germline V gene are SEHNR and FQNEAQ (reference sequence). CDR3 length: 11 residues. This chain's CDR3 is CASSPGSGYTF.

In terms of frequency, this clonotype is medium-sized. This chain links TRBV4-3 with TRBJ1-4; TCRdb indicates TRBD1, and absent DNA this call remains unverified. CDR1 and CDR2 (germline): LGHNA, YSLEER. The CDR3 consists of 20 residues. The CDR3 sequence: CASSQDYRQAGFPANEKLFF.

The gene calls are TRBV29-1 and TRBJ2-5; TCRdb designates TRBD2, a call that cannot be tested without DNA. The CDR3 is 13 amino acids. CDR1 and CDR2 (germline): SQVTM, ANQGSEA. The chain's CDR3 is CSVEGGAQETQYF.

The rearrangement links TRBV14 to TRBJ1-2. CDR1 is SGHDN and CDR2 is FVKESK in the germline V gene. This CDR3 region has 16 residues. CDR3 sequence: CASSQDRELYPWGYTF. Drawing the rest from reference TRBV14 and TRBJ1-2, the complete variable domain is EAGVTQFPSHSVIEKGQTVTLRCDPISGHDNLYWYRRVMGKEIKFLLHFVKESKQDESGMPNNRFLAERTGGTYSTLKVQPAELEDSGVYFCASSQDRELYPWGYTFGSGTRLTVV.

The J gene is TRBJ2-7, the V gene TRBV21-1; the D call from TCRdb, TRBD1, cannot be confirmed without DNA. TRBV21-1 is labeled a pseudogene. The CDR3 length is 13 residues. CDR3 loop: CATGGRGHQEQYF.

CDR3 sequence reads: CASSLRDLGDYNEQFF. The chain couples TRBV21-1 to TRBJ2-1; as DNA is missing, the TRBD1 call by TCRdb cannot be tested. TRBV21-1 is a known pseudogene. This CDR3 spans 16 amino acids.

This rearrangement joins TRBV27 to TRBJ2-3; no DNA is available, so the TRBD2 call from TCRdb remains unchecked. Germline lookup yields CDR1 MNHEY and CDR2 SMNVEV (reference sequence). This CDR3 contains 16 residues. CDR3 in amino acids: CASSPSPLAVADTQYF.

The chain links TRBV18 to TRBJ2-7. The V gene's germline CDR1 is KGHSH and CDR2 LQKENI. This CDR3 spans 15 amino acids. CDR3 region: CASSPEAGPLYEQYF.

CDR3 in amino acids: CSASPWTGALETQYF. V is TRBV20-1 and J is TRBJ2-5; there is no DNA to check the TCRdb D call of TRBD1. Germline V gives CDR1 DFQATT, CDR2 SNEGSKA (reference sequence). The CDR3 runs 15 residues.

The rearrangement uses TRBV2 and TRBJ1-2. Per germline, CDR1 SNHLY and CDR2 FYNNEI. The CDR3 extends over 14 amino acids. The CDR3 is CASSERAAGGGYTF.

This chain links TRBV28 with TRBJ2-3. The length of the CDR3 is 13 residues. The V gene's germline CDR1 is MDHEN and CDR2 SYDVKM. CDR3 region: CASSSQFADTQYF.

This chain joins TRBV6-5 and TRBJ2-5; absent DNA, TCRdb's TRBD1 call cannot be checked. CDR3 length: 13 amino acids. In germline, CDR1 is MNHEY, CDR2 SVGAGI. CDR3 loop: CASSYGGWETQYF.

The chain has TRBV20-1 and TRBJ1-5; TCRdb gives TRBD1 as the D gene, but with no DNA this cannot be confirmed. Germline V gene lookup returns CDR1 DFQATT and CDR2 SNEGSKA (reference sequence). The CDR3 loop spans 13 amino acids. The CDR3: CSARVGGNQPQHF.